The next 14 T cell receptor beta chains were all read from a single sample in a study of blood T cell repertoires in COVID-19. Clones were read by immunoSEQ multiplex PCR, and TCRdb kept only the in-frame ones, dropping some. The sample includes about 87,000 clones, roughly 87% of them seen just once. The sample comprised peripheral blood. These receptors all stem from an elderly woman with acute or convalescent COVID-19.

The genes are TRBV6-1 and TRBJ2-7, with a weak D call TRBD2 (6 bases). CDR3 length equals 13 residues. Trimming removed 0 bases at V and 5 bases at J, with 8 bases between. Germline V gives CDR1 MNHNS, CDR2 SASEGT. CDR3 bases: TGTGCCAGCAGTGAAGCAGGAGGGGACGAGCAGTACTTC. Protein sequence: CASSEAGGDEQYF.

J is TRBJ2-1 and V is TRBV27, with 7 bases identical to TRBD1. This CDR3 is built from 15 residues. Trimming cost V 5 bases and J 3 bases; bases outside gene matches: 7. CDR1 and CDR2 from the germline V gene are MNHEY and SMNVEV (reference sequence). The CDR3 DNA reads TGTGCCAGCAGTCTACAGGGGAATTTCTACAATGAGCAGTTCTTC. Translating it yields CASSLQGNFYNEQFF.

V is TRBV6-1 and J is TRBJ2-1, with 7 bases lining up with TRBD2. The CDR3 has 15 amino acids. Unmatched junction bases numbered 4, after V lost 2 bases and J lost 3 bases. Germline assignment: CDR1 MNHNS and CDR2 SASEGT. Written as DNA, the CDR3 is TGTGCCAGCAGTGAATTCCCGGGGGGCTACAATGAGCAGTTCTTC. Amino acid sequence: CASSEFPGGYNEQFF.

The V gene is TRBV5-1, the J gene TRBJ2-3; 9 nucleotides agree with TRBD2. The J segment lost 2 bases and the V segment lost 4 bases, leaving 8 bases of the junction unmatched. This CDR3 contains 16 residues. The germline V gene has CDR1 SGHRS and CDR2 YFSETQ. CDR3 sequence (DNA): TGCGCCAGCAGCACAGGGACTAGCATTTACACAGATACGCAGTATTTT. Translating it yields CASSTGTSIYTDTQYF.

In the case of this clone: One end of the junction does not line up with germline, which may come from a read error. The chain is built from TRBV6-4 and TRBJ1-2; TRBD1 agrees at 7 bases. This CDR3 has 13 amino acids. From germline, CDR1 is MRHNA and CDR2 SNTAGT. CDR3 in amino acids: CASSDSLGGVEAF. The CDR3 DNA reads as TGTGCCAGCAGTGACTCTCTAGGGGGCGTGGAGGCCTTC.

V gene TRBV7-9 combines with J gene TRBJ2-1; 8 bases are a match to TRBD2. The CDR3 sequence is 19 residues long. Germline V gene lookup returns CDR1 SEHNR and CDR2 FQNEAQ (reference sequence). V trimming: 5 bases; J trimming: 0 bases; junction bases outside the gene matches: 15. CDR3 residues: CASSPRIGQRESSYNEQFF. CDR3 DNA: TGTGCCAGCAGCCCCCGGATCGGACAGCGGGAGAGCTCCTACAATGAGCAGTTCTTC.

The chain uses TRBV19 and TRBJ2-2, with TRBD1 matching 8 bases. This CDR3 is 14 amino acids long. Germline loops: CDR1 LNHDA, CDR2 SQIVND (reference sequence). After removal of 6 bases from V and 7 bases from J, the junction contained 7 bases not matched to a gene. The CDR3 DNA reads as TGTGCCAGTAGAAGACAGGGGTCCAGCGGGGAGCTGTTTTTT. Its protein is CASRRQGSSGELFF.

This clone was seen only once. The chain joins TRBV18 to TRBJ1-2; TRBD1 matches 8 bases. Germline V gives CDR1 KGHSH, CDR2 LQKENI. V trimming: 3 bases; J trimming: 2 bases; junction bases outside the gene matches: 8. The CDR3 contains 16 residues. The CDR3 bases are TGTGCCAGCTCACCGGCGACAGGGGCCTCCAACTATGGCTACACCTTC. Its protein product is CASSPATGASNYGYTF. Full variable domain (outside the CDR3, taken from reference TRBV18 and TRBJ1-2): NAGVMQNPRHLVRRRGQEARLRCSPMKGHSHVYWYRQLPEEGLKFMVYLQKENIIDESGMPKERFSAEFPKEGPSILRIQQVVRGDSAAYFCASSPATGASNYGYTFGSGTRLTVV.

The V call is TRBV5-4, the J call TRBJ1-6; D is unclear. The V and J ends lost 0 bases and 6 bases respectively, with 13 bases between them. CDR3 length: 16 amino acids. From germline, CDR1 is SGHNT and CDR2 YYREEE (reference sequence). The CDR3 loop is CASSLGRGLINSPLHF. The DNA of the CDR3 is TGTGCCAGCAGCTTGGGAAGAGGGCTCATTAATTCACCCCTCCACTTT.

J is TRBJ1-4 and V is TRBV18, with 7 nucleotides matching TRBD1. The V and J ends lost 1 base and 3 bases, in that order; junction bases with no gene match: 5. CDR3 length: 16 residues. Germline V CDR1 and CDR2: KGHSH, LQKENI. The CDR3 nucleotides read TGTGCCAGCTCACCACAAGACAGGGCCTCTAATGAAAAACTGTTTTTT. The encoded protein is CASSPQDRASNEKLFF.

The rearrangement links TRBV2 to TRBJ2-1, with TRBD2 matching over 7 bases. Losses at the gene ends were 8 bases for V and 13 bases for J; bases not matched to a gene: 8. CDR1 and CDR2 (germline): SNHLY, FYNNEI. There are 11 residues in the CDR3. The chain's CDR3 is CASSGTTRQFF. The CDR3 region has the DNA TGTGCCAGCTCAGGGACTACTCGCCAGTTCTTC.

V gene TRBV19 combines with J gene TRBJ2-1, with TRBD2 identical over 7 bases. The CDR3 is made up of 16 amino acids. The junction had 15 bases not matched to a gene; V was cut back by 5 bases and J by 8 bases. CDR1 LNHDA and CDR2 SQIVND come from the germline V gene (reference sequence). CDR3 sequence: CASSLGSLGRGDEQFF. CDR3 in DNA: TGTGCCAGTAGTCTCGGGTCTCTCGGCCGGGGGGATGAGCAGTTCTTC.

The chain links TRBV28 to TRBJ1-6; 8 bases fit TRBD1. V shed 10 bases and J 11 bases; nucleotides not matched to a gene: 7. Germline CDR1 reads MDHEN; CDR2 reads SYDVKM. The CDR3 loop spans 12 amino acids. This CDR3 reads CATRTGRAPLHF. CDR3 coding DNA: TGTGCCACCCGGACAGGGCGGGCACCCCTCCACTTT.

The rearrangement links TRBV4-1 to TRBJ2-1; D gene ambiguous. Trimming removed 0 bases from V and 8 bases from J, with 8 bases in between. The CDR3 is made up of 13 amino acids. Germline CDR1 reads MGHRA; CDR2 reads YSYEKL. The CDR3 is CASSQESTDEQFF. The DNA for the CDR3 is TGCGCCAGCAGCCAAGAGAGCACGGATGAGCAGTTCTTC.